One sample yielded the 31 T cell receptor beta chains listed below, sequenced in a study of blood T cells in healthy people across ages. Then a second PCR, running roughly 7 to 11 cycles, was carried out with a sample-barcoded 5' primer and a J-beta primer mix. TCRdb re-analysed the 5' RACE reads in MiXCR, keeping a single row per CDR3 protein. The sample yields over a million distinct CDR3 sequences, almost 60% seen once. Sequenced sample: blood. The receptor set was obtained from a man aged 18 to 29 in good health.

The rearrangement links TRBV21-1 to TRBJ2-1. TRBV21-1 is noted as a pseudogene. This CDR3 comprises 17 residues. This CDR3 is CASSKAKEVSSYKEQFF. The CDR3 bases are TGTGCCAGCAGCAAAGCCAAAGAGGTGAGCTCCTACAAGGAGCAGTTCTTC.

The rearrangement uses TRBV6-1 and TRBJ2-3; possible D gene TRBD1, 5 bases. The V end lost 1 base, the J end lost 5 bases, and 7 bases lay between the germline ends. This CDR3 is 13 amino acids long. Germline CDR1 is MNHNS and CDR2 is SASEGT. DNA for the CDR3: TGTGCCAGCAGTGAAGACAGGATAGATACGCAGTATTTT. This codes for CASSEDRIDTQYF.

Here the CDR3 DNA reads TGTGCCAGCAGCTTAGTGGCGGCTGGGAGCACTGAAGCTTTCTTT. As protein: CASSLVAAGSTEAFF. This sequence joins TRBV7-8 and TRBJ1-1; D call uncertain. The CDR3 spans 15 residues. Trimming pared 1 base from V and 4 bases from J, leaving 13 bases between. From germline, CDR1 is SGHVS and CDR2 FQNEAQ.

The chain is built from TRBV7-9 and TRBJ2-5; 7 positions match TRBD2. The CDR3 runs to 15 residues. V trimming: 5 bases; J trimming: 4 bases; junction bases outside the gene matches: 10. CDR1 is SEHNR, CDR2 FQNEAQ, per germline (reference sequence). Here the CDR3 reads CASSPSTSWGETQYF. In nucleotides, the CDR3 is TGTGCCAGCAGCCCTTCGACTAGCTGGGGAGAGACCCAGTACTTC.

This rearrangement joins TRBV5-1 to TRBJ1-2; 7 bases map to TRBD1. This CDR3 spans 20 amino acids. Germline V CDR1 and CDR2: SGHRS, YFSETQ. V gave up 0 bases and J gave up 2 bases; unmatched junction bases: 19. CDR3 region: CASSLGDRAYLTNWNYGYTF. The CDR3 DNA reads as TGCGCCAGCAGCTTGGGAGACAGGGCGTACTTGACCAACTGGAACTATGGCTACACCTTC.

V usage is TRBV12-3 or TRBV12-4 and J usage is TRBJ1-2, with 7 bases that match TRBD1. J was trimmed by 1 base and V by 4 bases; bases with no gene match: 12. This CDR3 has 17 residues. CDR3: CASSWLTDRPSNYGYTF. The CDR3 region has the DNA TGTGCCAGCAGTTGGTTAACGGACAGGCCGAGTAACTATGGCTACACCTTC.

The chain uses TRBV4-1 and TRBJ2-2; 9 bases match TRBD2. The CDR3 has 16 residues. The trim removed 4 bases at V and 6 bases at J, leaving 9 bases unmatched. The V gene's germline CDR1 is MGHRA and CDR2 YSYEKL. The CDR3 loop is CASSPTPVAGAGELFF. The CDR3 nucleotides are TGCGCCAGCAGCCCAACTCCGGTAGCGGGAGCCGGGGAGCTGTTTTTT.

This clonotype has a single count. The chain carries TRBV15 and TRBJ2-5, with a weak D call TRBD1 (6 bases). The germline CDR1 and CDR2 sequences are LNHNV and YYDKDF (reference sequence). This CDR3 region has 15 residues. The V gene lost 2 bases and the J gene lost 9 bases, with 19 bases spanning the gap. The CDR3 region is CATSRNTGQTESQYF. The CDR3 bases are TGTGCCACCAGCAGAAACACCGGACAGACGGAGTCCCAGTACTTC.

V usage is TRBV12-3 or TRBV12-4 and J usage is TRBJ2-5, with a weak D call TRBD1 (6 bases). The DNA end is more similar to TRBJ2-7, so the J call may be wrong. This CDR3 contains 14 residues. CDR3 in amino acids: CASRETGNGYEQYF. The CDR3 DNA is TGTGCCAGCAGAGAAACAGGGAATGGCTACGAGCAGTACTTC.

The J gene is TRBJ1-2, the V gene TRBV20-1; D ambiguous. This CDR3 spans 11 amino acids. V was cut by 1 base and J by 4 bases, with 4 bases left in between. CDR1 is DFQATT and CDR2 is SNEGSKA in the germline V gene (reference sequence). The CDR3, as DNA: TGCAGTGCTAGAGTGAGCTATGGCTACACCTTC. Translated: CSARVSYGYTF.

The chain uses TRBV11-2 and TRBJ2-3; 7 bases match TRBD2. Germline V gene data show CDR1 as SGHAT and CDR2 as FQNNGV. The J segment lost 2 bases and the V segment lost 4 bases, leaving 18 bases of the junction unmatched. The CDR3 runs 19 residues. CDR3 DNA sequence: TGTGCCAGCAGCTCCCCGATGGGGGGGGTACTAGCGTACACAGATACGCAGTATTTT. Translated: CASSSPMGGVLAYTDTQYF. Complete variable domain (other parts from reference TRBV11-2 and TRBJ2-3): EAGVAQSPRYKIIEKRQSVAFWCNPISGHATLYWYQQILGQGPKLLIQFQNNGVVDDSQLPKDRFSAERLKGVDSTLKIQPAKLEDSAVYLCASSSPMGGVLAYTDTQYFGPGTRLTVL.

The J gene is TRBJ2-5, the V gene TRBV20-1, with a possible D match to TRBD2 (6 bases). The V end was cut by 6 bases, the J end by 5 bases, with 13 bases between. From germline, CDR1 is DFQATT and CDR2 SNEGSKA (reference sequence). The CDR3 extends over 12 amino acids. The CDR3 region is CSAIRDSETQYF. The DNA of the CDR3 is TGCAGTGCCATCCGGGACTCGGAGACCCAGTACTTC.

The genes are TRBV7-9 and TRBJ2-7; no clear D gene. Trimming removed 5 bases at V and 2 bases at J, with 13 bases between. The CDR3 spans 14 residues. Germline CDR1 SEHNR, CDR2 FQNEAQ (reference sequence). The CDR3 loop is CASSPPRGTYEQYF. The CDR3 DNA reads TGTGCCAGCAGCCCCCCCCGTGGTACCTACGAGCAGTACTTC.

The rearrangement joins TRBV12-3 or TRBV12-4 to TRBJ1-5; 7 bases are a match to TRBD1. The V and J ends lost 10 bases and 1 base, in that order; junction bases with no gene match: 4. The CDR3 length is 13 residues. The CDR3 loop reads CATRGGSNQPQHF. The CDR3 DNA is TGTGCCACCAGGGGGGGAAGCAATCAGCCCCAGCATTTT.

The CDR3 nucleotides read TGCAGTGCTAGATCCCTGACTAGCGGACCCTACGAGCAGTACTTC. It codes for CSARSLTSGPYEQYF. The rearrangement joins TRBV20-1 to TRBJ2-4; 9 bases match TRBD2. The J call may be faulty, since TRBJ2-7 better matches the DNA end. CDR1 DFQATT and CDR2 SNEGSKA come from the germline V gene (reference sequence). The CDR3 sequence is 15 residues long.

This clonotype was picked up one time. The chain has TRBV6-2 or TRBV6-3 and TRBJ1-2; TRBD1 matches 8 bases. This CDR3 has 17 amino acids. Losses at the gene ends were 0 bases for V and 5 bases for J; bases not matched to a gene: 11. Germline CDR1 is MNHEY and CDR2 is SVGEGT. The CDR3 DNA reads as TGTGCCAGCAGTTACTCCAGGACAGGGAGTGACTCATATGGCTACACCTTC. This sequence encodes CASSYSRTGSDSYGYTF.

With respect to this clonotype: Given a much more abundant clone one base away, this may be a read error. The chain employs TRBV25-1 and TRBJ2-1; D possibly uses TRBD1 or TRBD2 (7 bases each). The CDR3 is made up of 11 amino acids. The germline gives CDR1 MGHDK, CDR2 SYGVNS. The CDR3: CASSDQGGMIF. The CDR3 bases are TGTGCCAGCAGTGATCAGGGGGGGATGATCTTC.

V is TRBV12-5 and J is TRBJ1-1, with D tentatively TRBD1 (6 bases). Germline CDR1 and CDR2: LGHNT and FRNRAP. V was clipped by 4 bases and J by 2 bases, with 14 bases between them. This CDR3 contains 15 residues. In nucleotides, the CDR3 is TGTGCTAGTGGTTCACCAACAGGGACCAACACTGAAGCTTTCTTT. Amino acids: CASGSPTGTNTEAFF.

This chain uses TRBV4-3 with TRBJ2-7; D not certain. The germline V gene encodes CDR1 LGHNA and CDR2 YSLEER. The CDR3 is 13 residues long. V shed 0 bases and J shed 6 bases, with 9 bases lying between them. DNA for the CDR3: TGCGCCAGCAGCCAAGATTTAACCGGCGAGCAGTACTTC. Translating gives CASSQDLTGEQYF.

The genes are TRBV6-2 or TRBV6-3 and TRBJ2-7, with 12 nucleotides matching TRBD1. There are 15 residues in the CDR3. Germline CDR1 MNHEY, CDR2 SVGEGT. V was clipped by 5 bases and J by 5 bases; unmatched bases: 7. The CDR3 DNA reads as TGTGCCAGCAGTCCTGCCGGGACAGGGGGCAACGAGCAGTACTTC. It is translated as CASSPAGTGGNEQYF.

This clonotype was seen only a few times. The chain is built from TRBV12-3 or TRBV12-4 and TRBJ2-1; no reliable D call. V was cut by 3 bases and J by 5 bases, with 8 bases left in between. This CDR3 is built from 13 residues. CDR3 in DNA: TGTGCCAGCAGTTTGTCGAGCGACAATGAGCAGTTCTTC. Its protein is CASSLSSDNEQFF.

The J gene is TRBJ2-1, the V gene TRBV11-2; no clear D gene. This CDR3 is built from 21 residues. In germline, CDR1 is SGHAT, CDR2 FQNNGV. V was cut by 5 bases and J by 4 bases, with 33 bases left in between. This CDR3 reads CASSLLLRWLPIGRLYNEQFF. The CDR3 DNA reads TGTGCCAGCAGCCTCCTTTTGAGGTGGCTCCCGATAGGTCGCCTTTACAATGAGCAGTTCTTC.

The chain links TRBV27 to TRBJ2-7; no firm D call. CDR3 length: 15 amino acids. V dropped 0 bases and J dropped 2 bases, with 11 bases sitting between them. Germline CDR1 MNHEY, CDR2 SMNVEV (reference sequence). The CDR3 coding sequence is TGTGCCAGCAGTTTATCGACCGGCATTACCTACGAGCAGTACTTC. It translates to CASSLSTGITYEQYF.

Comment on this clonotype: Relative to the germline gene, one junction end is altered; a read error may explain this. The rearrangement joins TRBV7-9 to TRBJ1-2; D not resolved. CDR1 is SEHNR and CDR2 is FQNEAQ in the germline V gene (reference sequence). This CDR3 is built from 18 residues. The CDR3 region is CASRYDAFRGHLRDGYTF. The DNA of the CDR3 is TGCGCCAGCAGGTACGACGCTTTCCGCGGCCACCTTAGGGATGGCTACACCTTC. The variable domain in full, with the rest retrieved from reference TRBV7-9 and TRBJ1-2, is DTGVSQNPRHKITKRGQNVTFRCDPISEHNRLYWYRQTLGQGPEFLTYFQNEAQLEKSRLLSDRFSAERPKGSFSTLEIQRTEQGDSAMYLCASRYDAFRGHLRDGYTFGSGTRLTVV.

This clonotype was seen a handful of times. The chain couples TRBV29-1 to TRBJ2-7; D is unresolved. Germline V gene lookup returns CDR1 SQVTM and CDR2 ANQGSEA. The CDR3 runs to 13 residues. Trimming shortened V by 6 bases and J by 1 base, and 13 bases separated the two germline ends. The CDR3 is CSVCRTDSYEQYF. DNA of the CDR3: TGCAGCGTCTGTAGGACGGATTCCTACGAGCAGTACTTC.

V and J are TRBV7-2 and TRBJ1-3; 7 bases match TRBD1. CDR1 and CDR2 from the germline V gene are SGHTA and FQGNSA. Trimming removed 3 bases from V and 0 bases from J; junction bases left unmatched: 2. The length of the CDR3 is 15 residues. Here the CDR3 reads CASSFGQDSGNTIYF. The CDR3 DNA reads as TGTGCCAGCAGCTTCGGACAGGACTCTGGAAACACCATATATTTT.

The V call is TRBV10-2, the J call TRBJ2-5; D gene uncertain. The DNA end is a closer match to TRBJ2-7, so the J assignment may be wrong. Per germline, CDR1 WSHSY and CDR2 SAAADI. The CDR3 extends over 13 amino acids. CDR3 bases: TGCGCCAGCAGTAACGACCTCCTCAACGAGCAGTACTTC. Amino acids: CASSNDLLNEQYF.

The chain links TRBV5-1 to TRBJ1-5, with D possibly TRBD1 on 5 matching bases. The CDR3 contains 15 residues. V was pared by 4 bases and J by 7 bases, with 18 bases between. Germline V CDR1 and CDR2: SGHRS, YFSETQ. CDR3 amino acids: CASSVGGSAQQPQHF. CDR3 in DNA: TGCGCCAGCAGCGTGGGGGGGTCGGCCCAACAGCCCCAGCATTTT.

The J gene is TRBJ2-7, the V gene TRBV7-9, with D perhaps TRBD1 or TRBD2 (5 bases each). This CDR3 region has 14 residues. CDR1 SEHNR and CDR2 FQNEAQ come from the germline V gene (reference sequence). Trimming removed 5 bases at V and 7 bases at J, with 18 bases between. The CDR3 loop reads CASSRDSGPGEQYF. The CDR3 DNA is TGTGCCAGCAGCAGAGACAGCGGACCTGGTGAGCAGTACTTC. The whole variable domain, remainder taken from reference TRBV7-9 and TRBJ2-7, is DTGVSQNPRHKITKRGQNVTFRCDPISEHNRLYWYRQTLGQGPEFLTYFQNEAQLEKSRLLSDRFSAERPKGSFSTLEIQRTEQGDSAMYLCASSRDSGPGEQYFGPGTRLTVT.

The chain is built from TRBV10-3 and TRBJ2-7, with 7 bases that match TRBD1. The length of the CDR3 is 15 residues. The V gene end was trimmed by 2 bases and the J gene end by 2 bases; junction bases not matched to a gene: 6. The germline V gene encodes CDR1 ENHRY and CDR2 SYGVKD. CDR3 sequence reads: CAISERVQGPYEQYF. The CDR3 region has the DNA TGTGCCATCAGTGAGAGGGTACAGGGGCCCTACGAGCAGTACTTC.

The chain couples TRBV7-2 to TRBJ2-5; 7 bases map to TRBD1. The CDR3 sequence is 14 residues long. With 5 bases clipped from V and 3 bases from J, the junction kept 6 bases outside the gene matches. The V gene's germline CDR1 is SGHTA and CDR2 FQGNSA. CDR3 amino acids: CASSRQDREETQYF. The CDR3 DNA reads TGTGCCAGCAGCCGTCAAGACAGGGAAGAGACCCAGTACTTC.